This note documents a single T cell receptor beta chain sequence. Repertoires were generated with immunoSEQ multiplex PCR, while TCRdb's copy carries only in-frame clones and drops some. The sample shows a few hundred thousand clones, more than 65% of them seen only once. The CDR3 is 14 residues long. Germline CDR1 and CDR2: SNHLY and FYNNEI. The junction had 6 bases not matched to a gene; V was cut back by 4 bases and J by 5 bases. The data were obtained in a study of blood T cell repertoires in COVID-19. The source is a woman aged 30 to 39 who had recovered from COVID-19. V is TRBV2 and J is TRBJ2-7; 9 nucleotides line up with TRBD1. The specimen was peripheral blood. In nucleotides, the CDR3 is TGTGCCAGCAGTGGACTTACAGGGGGCGACGAGCAGTACTTC. It specifies CASSGLTGGDEQYF.